This T cell receptor beta chain was obtained from a study of blood T cell repertoires in COVID-19. Overall study context: The United States, Italy and Spain supplied acute and convalescent COVID-19 samples. Sources were T cells, B-cell-depleted T cells, or PBMCs; the material itself was cDNA or gDNA.

V lost 5 bases to trimming and J lost 1 base, with 5 bases between them. CDR3 size: 11 residues. The germline V gene encodes CDR1 SQVTM and CDR2 ANQGSEA. Clones were sequenced by immunoSEQ multiplex PCR, and TCRdb holds only the in-frame ones, with some missing. The table records 330,000 or so clones, about 87% of them present only once. Seattle-derived patients entered the study during active infection and were followed longitudinally. The sequence was collected from a young man with COVID-19, enrolled during active disease. Sequenced sample: peripheral blood. The V call is TRBV29-1, the J call TRBJ1-1, with D hard to call. The CDR3 protein is CSVRRNTEAFF. The CDR3 region has the DNA TGCAGCGTTCGTCGGAACACTGAAGCTTTCTTT.